What follows are 25 T cell receptor beta chains derived from one specimen sequenced in a study of shared clonotypes between healthy human individuals. Sequencing was performed with immunoSEQ multiplex PCR; in TCRdb, only in-frame clones are kept and a portion is missing. The table records approximately 480,000 clones, nearly 80% of them present only once. The specimen sequenced was PBMCs. The origin of the receptors is a woman between 35 and 50 years old in good health. Some clones in this sample may be carry-over from other donors' samples.

The chain couples TRBV28 to TRBJ2-1, with TRBD2 identical over 11 bases. The CDR3 has 16 amino acids. J gave up 10 bases and V 7 bases, and 15 bases lay outside the gene matches. Germline V gives CDR1 MDHEN, CDR2 SYDVKM. The CDR3 reads CASTLGGTSGSREQFF. Written as DNA, the CDR3 is TGTGCCAGCACCCTCGGGGGAACTAGCGGGAGCCGGGAGCAGTTCTTC.

The CDR3 spells CSVGCNQPQHF. CDR3 coding DNA: TGCAGCGTTGGGTGCAATCAGCCCCAGCATTTT. The chain combines TRBV29-1 with TRBJ1-5; no firm D call. Deletions cut 4 bases from V and 2 bases from J, with 3 bases between. This CDR3 has 11 residues. Germline CDR1 is SQVTM and CDR2 is ANQGSEA.

The V gene is TRBV20-1, the J gene TRBJ2-1; a weak D match, TRBD2 (5 bases). Trimming pared 4 bases from V and 9 bases from J, leaving 10 bases between. Per germline, CDR1 DFQATT and CDR2 SNEGSKA (reference sequence). The CDR3 length is 11 residues. The CDR3 reads CSATLVSEQFF. Written as DNA, the CDR3 is TGCAGTGCTACACTAGTGAGTGAGCAGTTCTTC.

For this clone: In the same sample, other DNA sequences code for this CDR3. The CDR3 reads CASSLTTGELFF. As DNA, the CDR3 is TGTGCCAGCAGCTTAACCACCGGGGAGCTGTTTTTT. The genes are TRBV7-9 and TRBJ2-2; D is undetermined. The ends were cut back, 2 bases at V and 4 bases at J, with 2 bases in the middle. Germline-derived CDR1 and CDR2 are SEHNR and FQNEAQ (reference sequence). CDR3 length: 12 amino acids. Full variable domain (outside the CDR3, taken from reference TRBV7-9 and TRBJ2-2): DTGVSQNPRHKITKRGQNVTFRCDPISEHNRLYWYRQTLGQGPEFLTYFQNEAQLEKSRLLSDRFSAERPKGSFSTLEIQRTEQGDSAMYLCASSLTTGELFFGEGSRLTVL.

The chain has TRBV29-1 and TRBJ2-3; 11 bases line up with TRBD2. The J segment lost 0 bases and the V segment lost 6 bases, leaving 5 bases of the junction unmatched. Germline-derived CDR1 and CDR2 are SQVTM and ANQGSEA. The CDR3 has 15 residues. Written as DNA, the CDR3 is TGCAGCGTGCAGCTAGCGGGAGGTAGCACAGATACGCAGTATTTT. Its translation is CSVQLAGGSTDTQYF.

With respect to this clone: This CDR3 is also generated by other DNA sequences in the sample. In DNA, the CDR3 is TGTGCCACCAGCAGAGACCTCGGGAATGAGCAGTTCTTC. It translates to CATSRDLGNEQFF. The V and J genes are TRBV15 and TRBJ2-1; D is undetermined. Germline values: CDR1 LNHNV, CDR2 YYDKDF (reference sequence). Trimming took off 0 bases at V and 7 bases at J, with 7 bases between the two ends. This CDR3 spans 13 amino acids.

The rearrangement links TRBV9 to TRBJ2-5; 12 bases are shared with TRBD2. Germline trimming cut 3 bases from V and 5 bases from J; bases unmatched to any gene: 5. Per the germline V gene, CDR1 is SGDLS and CDR2 is YYNGEE. The CDR3 length is 15 residues. The CDR3 DNA follows: TGTGCCAGCAGCGGGACTAGCGGGATGGGGGAGACCCAGTACTTC. This codes for CASSGTSGMGETQYF.

V gene TRBV30 combines with J gene TRBJ1-4; 9 bases align to TRBD1. V was clipped by 1 base and J by 5 bases; unmatched bases: 8. The V gene's germline CDR1 is GTSNPN and CDR2 SVGIG (reference sequence). The CDR3 is 16 amino acids. The CDR3 region has the DNA TGTGCCTGGAGTGACAAACCGGGACAGGGAAATGAAAAACTGTTTTTT. Encoded protein: CAWSDKPGQGNEKLFF.

This chain joins TRBV15 and TRBJ2-3; D may be TRBD2 (5 bases). Trimming left V 0 bases short and J 4 bases short, with 11 bases between. The CDR3 loop spans 15 amino acids. The germline V gene encodes CDR1 LNHNV and CDR2 YYDKDF (reference sequence). The CDR3: CATSRDTTTADTQYF. Written as DNA, the CDR3 is TGTGCCACCAGCAGAGACACGACTACGGCAGATACGCAGTATTTT.

As for this clone: This may stem from a read error, because a much larger clone lies one nucleotide away. The CDR3 DNA reads as TGCAGCGTGGAGGGTCTAGCGGGAGAGCCCAACGAGCAGTACTTC. Its protein is CSVEGLAGEPNEQYF. The genes are TRBV29-1 and TRBJ2-7; 10 bases are a match to TRBD2. The CDR3 runs 15 residues. Germline V gene sequence: CDR1 SQVTM, CDR2 ANQGSEA. Unmatched junction bases numbered 13, after V lost 6 bases and J lost 5 bases.

The chain has TRBV4-1 and TRBJ2-1, with 10 nucleotides matching TRBD1. Trimming took 0 bases from V and 8 from J; bases not matched to a gene: 7. The CDR3 totals 16 residues. Germline V lookup: CDR1 MGHRA, CDR2 YSYEKL. The DNA for the CDR3 is TGCGCCAGCAGCCAAGAATCGGGACAGGGGTTTTATGAGCAGTTCTTC. It codes for CASSQESGQGFYEQFF.

CDR3 nucleotide sequence: TGTGCCAGCAGCGTCCTTAGCGGGAGCACAGATACGCAGTATTTT. Amino acids: CASSVLSGSTDTQYF. The gene calls are TRBV9 and TRBJ2-3; 7 nucleotides match TRBD2. The CDR3 contains 15 residues. Germline V lookup: CDR1 SGDLS, CDR2 YYNGEE. The V segment lost 2 bases and the J segment 0 bases; nucleotides outside the gene matches: 3.

This clone occurred a few times. V is TRBV7-8 and J is TRBJ2-1, with 12 bases matching TRBD1. This CDR3 contains 16 residues. The V segment lost 4 bases and the J segment 7 bases; nucleotides outside the gene matches: 8. Germline V gives CDR1 SGHVS, CDR2 FQNEAQ. The CDR3 sequence: CASSSPGTGGWNEQFF. CDR3 coding DNA: TGTGCCAGCAGCTCCCCCGGGACAGGGGGCTGGAATGAGCAGTTCTTC.

To note about this clone: Different DNA sequences within this sample yield the same CDR3. The chain employs TRBV7-9 and TRBJ2-3; 7 bases map to TRBD1. The V segment lost 5 bases and the J segment 5 bases; nucleotides outside the gene matches: 7. This CDR3 contains 14 residues. CDR1 SEHNR and CDR2 FQNEAQ come from the germline V gene (reference sequence). The CDR3 here is CASSPQAGGDTQYF. The CDR3 DNA is TGTGCCAGCAGCCCCCAGGCAGGGGGAGATACGCAGTATTTT.

This rearrangement joins TRBV2 to TRBJ2-1, with 7 nucleotides matching TRBD1. The V gene end was trimmed by 5 bases and the J gene end by 12 bases; junction bases not matched to a gene: 10. Germline V gives CDR1 SNHLY, CDR2 FYNNEI. The CDR3 length is 13 residues. CDR3 protein: CASSRDSEFRQFF. The CDR3 region has the DNA TGTGCCAGCAGTCGGGACAGCGAGTTTAGGCAGTTCTTC. The full variable domain, completed using reference TRBV2 and TRBJ2-1, is EPEVTQTPSHQVTQMGQEVILRCVPISNHLYFYWYRQILGQKVEFLVSFYNNEISEKSEIFDDQFSVERPDGSNFTLKIRSTKLEDSAMYFCASSRDSEFRQFFGPGTRLTVL.

The rearrangement joins TRBV19 to TRBJ1-1, with TRBD1 matching 9 bases. The CDR3 length is 13 residues. CDR1 and CDR2 from the germline V gene are LNHDA and SQIVND (reference sequence). Losses at the gene ends were 5 bases for V and 5 bases for J; bases not matched to a gene: 3. The CDR3 sequence: CASSGQGWTEAFF. CDR3 DNA: TGTGCCAGTAGTGGACAGGGGTGGACTGAAGCTTTCTTT.

The J gene is TRBJ1-5, the V gene TRBV2; 9 bases agree with TRBD1. The CDR3 covers 14 residues. Per germline, CDR1 SNHLY and CDR2 FYNNEI. The trim removed 4 bases at V and 5 bases at J, leaving 3 bases unmatched. CDR3 nucleotides: TGTGCCAGCAGTGCCACAGGGGGCGATCAGCCCCAGCATTTT. It encodes CASSATGGDQPQHF.

The chain couples TRBV4-2 to TRBJ1-3; D uncertain. The J call is doubtful: the DNA matches TRBJ2-2 better. CDR3 length: 14 residues. CDR1 is LGHNA and CDR2 is YNFKEQ in the germline V gene. CDR3 sequence reads: CASSQGMASGELFF. The CDR3, as DNA: TGTGCCAGCAGCCAAGGGATGGCTTCGGGGGAGCTGTTTTTT.

Turning to this clone: Other DNA sequences from this sample encode an identical CDR3 as well. The V and J genes are TRBV5-4 and TRBJ2-5; unclear D gene. This CDR3 spans 11 amino acids. The V end lost 1 base, the J end lost 2 bases, and 0 bases lay between the germline ends. CDR1 SGHNT and CDR2 YYREEE come from the germline V gene (reference sequence). The CDR3 sequence is CASSLQETQYF. The CDR3 DNA reads as TGTGCCAGCAGCTTGCAAGAGACCCAGTACTTC.

The J gene is TRBJ2-7, the V gene TRBV14; 15 nucleotides agree with TRBD2. V lost 4 bases to trimming and J lost 12 bases; unmatched junction nucleotides: 4. The CDR3 has 13 amino acids. Germline V gene lookup returns CDR1 SGHDN and CDR2 FVKESK. CDR3 region: CASSPGLAGGGYF. The CDR3 bases are TGTGCCAGCAGCCCGGGACTAGCGGGAGGCGGGTACTTC.

The chain joins TRBV19 to TRBJ2-5; D remains unclear. The V gene lost 5 bases and the J gene lost 4 bases, with 8 bases spanning the gap. Germline CDR1 and CDR2: LNHDA and SQIVND (reference sequence). The CDR3 sequence is 12 residues long. This chain's CDR3 is CASSSWGETQYF. The CDR3, as DNA: TGTGCCAGTAGTTCCTGGGGAGAGACCCAGTACTTC. The variable domain in full, with the rest retrieved from reference TRBV19 and TRBJ2-5, is DGGITQSPKYLFRKEGQNVTLSCEQNLNHDAMYWYRQDPGQGLRLIYYSQIVNDFQKGDIAEGYSVSREKKESFPLTVTSAQKNPTAFYLCASSSWGETQYFGPGTRLLVL.

This chain connects TRBV5-1 to TRBJ2-1; TRBD2 agrees at 14 bases. The V segment lost 4 bases and the J segment 4 bases; nucleotides outside the gene matches: 16. Germline values: CDR1 SGHRS, CDR2 YFSETQ. The CDR3 is 20 amino acids. The CDR3: CASSPGRTSGRPTLYNEQFF. CDR3 sequence (DNA): TGCGCCAGCAGCCCTGGTCGGACTAGCGGGAGGCCCACTCTTTACAATGAGCAGTTCTTC.

The V and J genes are TRBV4-3 and TRBJ2-1; TRBD2 might be the D (5 bases). The germline gives CDR1 LGHNA, CDR2 YSLEER. Between the trimmed V and J ends, which lost 6 bases and 5 bases, there was a span of 14 bases. This CDR3 spans 14 amino acids. The CDR3 DNA follows: TGCGCCAGCAGGGCCAGCGGTAGTCACAATGAGCAGTTCTTC. Encoded protein: CASRASGSHNEQFF.

The chain carries TRBV28 and TRBJ2-7, with TRBD1 matching over 10 bases. The CDR3 is made up of 13 amino acids. J was trimmed by 6 bases and V by 8 bases; bases with no gene match: 7. CDR1 is MDHEN, CDR2 SYDVKM, per germline. The CDR3 loop reads CASGDRGRSEQYF. CDR3 bases: TGTGCCAGCGGAGACAGGGGGCGTTCCGAGCAGTACTTC.

The rearrangement links TRBV21-1 to TRBJ2-1. TRBV21-1 is an annotated pseudogene. This CDR3 has 17 residues. CDR3 nucleotide sequence: TGTGCCAGCAGCAAAGTCCCGTTTCCCGGGACCAACAATGAGCAGTTCTTC. Its translation is CASSKVPFPGTNNEQFF.